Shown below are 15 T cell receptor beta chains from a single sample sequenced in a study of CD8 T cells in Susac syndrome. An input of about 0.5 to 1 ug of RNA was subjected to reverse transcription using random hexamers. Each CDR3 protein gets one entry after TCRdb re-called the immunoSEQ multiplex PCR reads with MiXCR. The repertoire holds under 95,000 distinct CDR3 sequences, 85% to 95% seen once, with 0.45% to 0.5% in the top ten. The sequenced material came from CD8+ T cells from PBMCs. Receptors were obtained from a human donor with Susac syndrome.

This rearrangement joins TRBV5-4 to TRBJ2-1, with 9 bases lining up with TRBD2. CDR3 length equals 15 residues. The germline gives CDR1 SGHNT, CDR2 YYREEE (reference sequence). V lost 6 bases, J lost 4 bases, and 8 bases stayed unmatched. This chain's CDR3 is CASTPPSGTYNEQFF. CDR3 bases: TGTGCCAGCACCCCTCCTAGCGGGACTTACAATGAGCAGTTCTTC. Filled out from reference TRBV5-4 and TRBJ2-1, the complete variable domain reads ETGVTQSPTHLIKTRGQQVTLRCSSQSGHNTVSWYQQALGQGPQFIFQYYREEENGRGNFPPRFSGLQFPNYSSELNVNALELDDSALYLCASTPPSGTYNEQFFGPGTRLTVL.

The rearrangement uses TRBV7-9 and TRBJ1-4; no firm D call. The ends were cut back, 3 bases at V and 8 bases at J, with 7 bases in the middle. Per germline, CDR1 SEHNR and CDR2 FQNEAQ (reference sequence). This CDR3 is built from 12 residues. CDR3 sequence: CASSLTGEKLFF. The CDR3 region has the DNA TGTGCCAGCAGCTTGACTGGAGAAAAACTGTTTTTT. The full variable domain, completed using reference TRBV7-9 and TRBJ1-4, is DTGVSQNPRHKITKRGQNVTFRCDPISEHNRLYWYRQTLGQGPEFLTYFQNEAQLEKSRLLSDRFSAERPKGSFSTLEIQRTEQGDSAMYLCASSLTGEKLFFGSGTQLSVL.

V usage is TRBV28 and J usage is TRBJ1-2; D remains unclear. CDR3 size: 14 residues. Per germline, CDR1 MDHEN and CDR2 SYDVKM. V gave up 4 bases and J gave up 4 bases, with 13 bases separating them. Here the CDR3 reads CASSSLEIFYGYTF. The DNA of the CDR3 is TGTGCCAGCAGTTCGTTGGAGATCTTCTATGGCTACACCTTC.

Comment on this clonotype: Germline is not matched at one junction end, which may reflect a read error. In nucleotides, the CDR3 is TGTGCTAGCAGCTTAGAGTGGGGGGGAGAAGAGACCCAGTACTTC. Amino acids: CASSLEWGGEETQYF. The gene calls are TRBV7-7 and TRBJ2-5, with 7 positions matching TRBD2. CDR1 SSHAT and CDR2 FNYEAQ come from the germline V gene (reference sequence). The CDR3 contains 15 residues.

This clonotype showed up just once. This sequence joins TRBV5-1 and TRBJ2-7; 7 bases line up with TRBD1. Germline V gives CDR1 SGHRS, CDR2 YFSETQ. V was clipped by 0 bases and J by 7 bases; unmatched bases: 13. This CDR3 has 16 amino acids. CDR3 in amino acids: CASSLDLGTDLREQYF. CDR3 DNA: TGCGCCAGCAGCTTGGATCTGGGGACAGACCTACGAGAGCAGTACTTC.

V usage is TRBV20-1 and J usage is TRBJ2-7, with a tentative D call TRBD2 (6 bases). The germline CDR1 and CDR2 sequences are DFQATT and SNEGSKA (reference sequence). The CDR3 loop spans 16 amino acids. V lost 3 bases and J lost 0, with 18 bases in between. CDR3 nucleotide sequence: TGCAGTGCTAGTCCTTTGGAGGGCGGCCCCTCCTACGAGCAGTACTTC. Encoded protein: CSASPLEGGPSYEQYF.

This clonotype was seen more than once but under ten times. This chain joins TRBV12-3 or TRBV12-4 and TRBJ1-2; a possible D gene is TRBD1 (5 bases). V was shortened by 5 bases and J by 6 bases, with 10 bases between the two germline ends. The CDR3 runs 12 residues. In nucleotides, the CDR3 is TGTGCCAGCAGTCTCGGGACGGATGGCTACACCTTC. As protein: CASSLGTDGYTF.

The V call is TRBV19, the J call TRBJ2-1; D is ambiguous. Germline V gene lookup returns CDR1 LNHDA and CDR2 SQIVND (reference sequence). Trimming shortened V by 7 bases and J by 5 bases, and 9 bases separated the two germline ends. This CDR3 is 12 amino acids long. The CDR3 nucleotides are TGTGCCAGTAAAACTGAGAACAATGAGCAGTTCTTC. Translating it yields CASKTENNEQFF. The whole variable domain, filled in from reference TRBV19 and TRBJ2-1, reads DGGITQSPKYLFRKEGQNVTLSCEQNLNHDAMYWYRQDPGQGLRLIYYSQIVNDFQKGDIAEGYSVSREKKESFPLTVTSAQKNPTAFYLCASKTENNEQFFGPGTRLTVL.

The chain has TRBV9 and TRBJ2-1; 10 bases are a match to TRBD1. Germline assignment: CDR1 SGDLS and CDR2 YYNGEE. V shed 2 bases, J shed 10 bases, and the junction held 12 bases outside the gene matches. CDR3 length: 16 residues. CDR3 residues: CASSVAKTGGILEQFF. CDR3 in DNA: TGTGCCAGCAGCGTGGCTAAGACAGGGGGCATTCTCGAGCAGTTCTTC. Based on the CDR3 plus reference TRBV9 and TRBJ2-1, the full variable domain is DSGVTQTPKHLITATGQRVTLRCSPRSGDLSVYWYQQSLDQGLQFLIQYYNGEERAKGNILERFSAQQFPDLHSELNLSSLELGDSALYFCASSVAKTGGILEQFFGPGTRLTVL.

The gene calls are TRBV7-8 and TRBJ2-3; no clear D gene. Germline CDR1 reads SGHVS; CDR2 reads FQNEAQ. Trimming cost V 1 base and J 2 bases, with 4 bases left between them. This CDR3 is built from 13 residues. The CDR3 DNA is TGTGCCAGCAGCTTAGGACTCACAGATACGCAGTATTTT. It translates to CASSLGLTDTQYF.

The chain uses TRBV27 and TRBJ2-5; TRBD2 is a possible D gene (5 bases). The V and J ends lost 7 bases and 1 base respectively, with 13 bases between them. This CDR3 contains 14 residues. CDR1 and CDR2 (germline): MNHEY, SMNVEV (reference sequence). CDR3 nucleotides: TGTGCCAGCAAACCGGGAACGACCCAAGAGACCCAGTACTTC. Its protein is CASKPGTTQETQYF.

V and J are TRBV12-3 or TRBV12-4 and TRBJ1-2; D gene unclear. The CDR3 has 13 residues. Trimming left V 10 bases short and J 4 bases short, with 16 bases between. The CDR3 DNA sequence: TGTGCCATCCAAACTCCCCCGGGCTATGGCTACACCTTC. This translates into CAIQTPPGYGYTF.

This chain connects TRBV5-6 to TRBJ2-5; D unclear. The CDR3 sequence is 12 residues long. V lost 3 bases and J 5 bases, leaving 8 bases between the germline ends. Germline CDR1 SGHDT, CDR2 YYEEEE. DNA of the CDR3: TGTGCCAGCAGCTCATATTCCGAGACCCAGTACTTC. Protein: CASSSYSETQYF.

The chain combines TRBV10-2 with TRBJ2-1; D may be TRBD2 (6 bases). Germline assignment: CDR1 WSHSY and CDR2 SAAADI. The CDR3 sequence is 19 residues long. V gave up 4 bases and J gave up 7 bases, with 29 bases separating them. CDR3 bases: TGCGCCAGCAGTGGGAGGACTACCATACCGGAGACATGGGGAAATGAGCAGTTCTTC. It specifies CASSGRTTIPETWGNEQFF.

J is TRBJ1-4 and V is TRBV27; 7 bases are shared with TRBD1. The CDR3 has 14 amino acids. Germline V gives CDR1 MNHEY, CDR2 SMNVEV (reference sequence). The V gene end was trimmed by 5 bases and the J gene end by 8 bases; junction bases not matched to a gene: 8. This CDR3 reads CASSLTGPKEKLFF. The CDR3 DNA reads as TGTGCCAGCAGTCTGACAGGGCCGAAAGAAAAACTGTTTTTT.